Below, 32 T cell receptor beta chains from the same sample are listed, as sequenced in a study of T cell responses to AZD1222 COVID-19 vaccine. Clones were sequenced by immunoSEQ multiplex PCR, and TCRdb holds only the in-frame ones, with some missing. This table has about 260,000 clones, approximately 95% appearing once. The sequences come from peripheral blood, collected on day 0 of AZD1222 vaccination. These receptors originate from an adult in good health.

With regard to this clone: The sample has other DNA sequences that encode this CDR3 too. The rearrangement links TRBV7-3 to TRBJ2-3, with no clear D. The ends were cut back, 5 bases at V and 2 bases at J, with 8 bases in the middle. The V gene's germline CDR1 is SGHTA and CDR2 FQGTGA. The CDR3 runs 13 residues. CDR3 region: CASSPGSTDTQYF. The CDR3, as DNA: TGTGCCAGCAGCCCCGGGTCCACAGATACGCAGTATTTT.

V usage is TRBV28 and J usage is TRBJ1-3; D is ambiguous. V was cut by 3 bases and J by 0 bases, with 9 bases left in between. This CDR3 has 15 residues. Per germline, CDR1 MDHEN and CDR2 SYDVKM. CDR3 residues: CASSFTRISGNTIYF. The CDR3 coding sequence is TGTGCCAGCAGTTTTACGAGGATCTCTGGAAACACCATATATTTT.

The chain has TRBV28 and TRBJ2-1; D is ambiguous. The CDR3 length is 15 residues. Trimming removed 5 bases at V and 0 bases at J, with 11 bases between. The V gene's germline CDR1 is MDHEN and CDR2 SYDVKM. As DNA, the CDR3 is TGTGCCAGCAGTCCTGGCGGTAGCTCCTACAATGAGCAGTTCTTC. This encodes CASSPGGSSYNEQFF.

The chain recombines TRBV7-9 with TRBJ1-1; TRBD1 might be the D (5 bases). CDR3 length: 17 residues. V was clipped by 5 bases and J by 0 bases, with 19 bases between them. CDR1 and CDR2 (germline): SEHNR, FQNEAQ (reference sequence). CDR3 nucleotide sequence: TGTGCCAGCAGCCGCGGGGAGGGGACCTACTTGAACACTGAAGCTTTCTTT. Translation: CASSRGEGTYLNTEAFF.

The chain is built from TRBV28 and TRBJ2-5; D gene ambiguous. The V end lost 5 bases, the J end lost 4 bases, and 26 bases lay between the germline ends. There are 18 residues in the CDR3. Germline values: CDR1 MDHEN, CDR2 SYDVKM. CDR3 sequence (DNA): TGTGCCAGCAGTCCACAAATCGAACGCTCCGCGATTCGAGAGACCCAGTACTTC. It is translated as CASSPQIERSAIRETQYF.

This chain joins TRBV30 and TRBJ2-3; 9 bases map to TRBD2. Germline CDR1 reads GTSNPN; CDR2 reads SVGIG (reference sequence). This CDR3 contains 16 residues. V dropped 0 bases and J dropped 6; count of bases not matched to a gene: 10. The CDR3 region is CAWSVWGSGRGDTQYF. CDR3 DNA: TGTGCCTGGAGTGTATGGGGTAGCGGGAGAGGGGATACGCAGTATTTT.

The rearrangement links TRBV24-1 to TRBJ2-3; the D call may be TRBD1 or TRBD2 (5 bases each). CDR1 KGHDR and CDR2 SFDVKD come from the germline V gene. V gave up 7 bases and J gave up 5 bases, with 30 bases separating them. The CDR3 consists of 19 residues. The CDR3 DNA follows: TGTGCCACCAGCCCAACATATCAACCGGGGATAGGGGTTGGAGATACGCAGTATTTT. The encoded protein is CATSPTYQPGIGVGDTQYF.

CDR3 sequence (DNA): TGCGCCAGCAGCGAACGGACAGGGGGCAATCAGCCCCAGCATTTT. Its protein product is CASSERTGGNQPQHF. This chain connects TRBV10-2 to TRBJ1-5, with TRBD1 matching 9 bases. The CDR3 runs to 15 residues. Germline V CDR1 and CDR2: WSHSY, SAAADI. V gave up 6 bases and J gave up 2 bases; unmatched junction bases: 5.

This clone was found a few times. The chain carries TRBV3-1 (or the pseudogene TRBV3-2) and TRBJ2-2; TRBD2 matches 11 bases. This CDR3 region has 16 residues. CDR1 and CDR2 from the germline V gene are LGHDT and YNNKEL (reference sequence). The ends lost 7 bases at V and 4 bases at J; junction bases unmatched: 8. The CDR3 region is CASTPLGLAGTGELFF. CDR3 DNA sequence: TGTGCCAGCACCCCGTTAGGACTAGCGGGCACCGGGGAGCTGTTTTTT.

This clone came up a few times. This rearrangement joins TRBV2 to TRBJ2-1, with a possible D match to TRBD1 (5 bases). Germline V gives CDR1 SNHLY, CDR2 FYNNEI. The CDR3 sequence is 13 residues long. V dropped 6 bases and J dropped 4 bases, with 10 bases sitting between them. CDR3 DNA sequence: TGTGCCAGCAGCATTAGACAGTACAATGAGCAGTTCTTC. It yields the protein CASSIRQYNEQFF.

The J gene is TRBJ2-6, the V gene TRBV7-3; D could derive from TRBD1 or TRBD2 (5 bases each). Germline V CDR1 and CDR2: SGHTA, FQGTGA. The CDR3 covers 19 residues. The V end was cut by 4 bases, the J end by 3 bases, with 22 bases between. CDR3 loop: CASSSNRDPSGRGANVLTF. CDR3 in DNA: TGTGCCAGCAGCTCAAACCGGGACCCCTCCGGACGTGGGGCCAACGTCCTGACTTTC.

V gene TRBV23-1 combines with J gene TRBJ2-7; tentatively, D is TRBD2 (5 bases). TRBV23-1 is annotated as an ORF whose role is uncertain. The CDR3 has 15 amino acids. Between the trimmed V and J ends, which lost 3 bases and 1 base, there was a span of 13 bases. CDR3: CASSQPGLSSYEQYF. The CDR3 nucleotides read TGCGCCAGCAGTCAGCCCGGACTTTCTTCCTACGAGCAGTACTTC.

The rearrangement links TRBV5-1 to TRBJ1-2; no definite D call. CDR3 length equals 14 residues. Trimming stripped 1 base from V and 4 bases from J, with 11 bases between. CDR1 and CDR2 (germline): SGHRS, YFSETQ. The chain's CDR3 is CASSLSGRIYGYTF. The CDR3 DNA sequence: TGCGCCAGCAGCTTGTCCGGACGGATCTATGGCTACACCTTC.

This rearrangement joins TRBV7-9 to TRBJ1-2; 8 bases fit TRBD1. CDR3 length: 12 residues. Germline lookup yields CDR1 SEHNR and CDR2 FQNEAQ (reference sequence). J lost 3 bases, V lost 7 bases, and 1 base had no gene match. The CDR3 spells CASNRGDYGYTF. The DNA for the CDR3 is TGTGCCAGCAACAGGGGGGACTATGGCTACACCTTC.

The chain employs TRBV9 and TRBJ1-4; 7 positions match TRBD1. The V gene end was trimmed by 2 bases and the J gene end by 5 bases; junction bases not matched to a gene: 6. Germline V gene data show CDR1 as SGDLS and CDR2 as YYNGEE. The CDR3 loop spans 15 amino acids. CDR3 coding DNA: TGTGCCAGCAGCGTGGCAGGGGGGCTGAATGAAAAACTGTTTTTT. It codes for CASSVAGGLNEKLFF.

The rearrangement uses TRBV27 and TRBJ2-2; TRBD2 might be the D (6 bases). Trimming stripped 7 bases from V and 2 bases from J, with 8 bases between. This CDR3 is 13 amino acids long. Germline V gives CDR1 MNHEY, CDR2 SMNVEV (reference sequence). The CDR3 bases are TGTGCCAGCACCGGGACTAACACCGGGGAGCTGTTTTTT. It yields the protein CASTGTNTGELFF.

The V and J genes are TRBV21-1 and TRBJ1-4; the table's D call, TRBD1, was not checked against the DNA. TRBV21-1 constitutes a pseudogene. The CDR3 contains 19 residues. This CDR3 reads CASSNTEDRGTATNEKLFF. The CDR3 region has the DNA TGTGCCAGCAGCAATACCGAGGACAGGGGGACTGCAACTAATGAAAAACTGTTTTTT.

The chain recombines TRBV19 with TRBJ2-5, with 7 positions matching TRBD1. V was clipped by 4 bases and J by 4 bases; unmatched bases: 9. The CDR3 length is 15 residues. Per germline, CDR1 LNHDA and CDR2 SQIVND (reference sequence). The CDR3 DNA sequence: TGTGCCAGTAGTAACAACAGGGGAATTGGAGAGACCCAGTACTTC. Amino acid sequence: CASSNNRGIGETQYF.

This clone is a singleton in its sample. The genes are TRBV5-4 and TRBJ2-7, with 12 bases fitting TRBD1. Trimming removed 0 bases from V and 9 bases from J; junction bases left unmatched: 7. The CDR3 loop spans 15 amino acids. Germline V gene data show CDR1 as SGHNT and CDR2 as YYREEE (reference sequence). This CDR3 reads CASSLAGTGGAGQYF. CDR3 coding DNA: TGTGCCAGCAGCTTGGCCGGGACAGGGGGCGCGGGGCAGTACTTC.

Points on this clone: Sequence at one end of the junction differs from germline and may be a read error. The rearrangement joins TRBV5-1 to TRBJ2-7, with 8 bases aligning to TRBD2. This CDR3 comprises 16 residues. CDR1 is SGHRS, CDR2 YFSETQ, per germline. CDR3 protein: CASSLVQGGTSGSFDF. CDR3 in DNA: TGCGCCAGCAGCTTGGTGCAGGGAGGAACTAGCGGCTCCTTCGACTTC.

The chain recombines TRBV11-3 with TRBJ2-3, with 7 positions matching TRBD1. The germline CDR1 and CDR2 sequences are SGHNT and YENEEA. V lost 5 bases, J lost 2 bases, and 4 bases stayed unmatched. The CDR3 spans 14 residues. This CDR3 is CASSPGGSTDTQYF. The CDR3 bases are TGTGCCAGCAGCCCAGGGGGATCCACAGATACGCAGTATTTT.

This clone was recorded only once. V gene TRBV2 combines with J gene TRBJ2-1; either TRBD1 or TRBD2 may supply D (5 bases each). The germline V and J ends were trimmed by 5 bases and 0 bases, with 35 bases remaining between them. The CDR3 has 23 residues. Per the germline V gene, CDR1 is SNHLY and CDR2 is FYNNEI. The CDR3 is CASSPRPGTKGHNSFHSYNEQFF. The DNA for the CDR3 is TGTGCCAGCAGTCCCCGTCCCGGGACGAAGGGCCATAATTCCTTCCACTCCTACAATGAGCAGTTCTTC.

The chain joins TRBV28 to TRBJ2-5, with a weak D call TRBD2 (7 bases). This CDR3 has 15 residues. CDR1 is MDHEN and CDR2 is SYDVKM in the germline V gene. Between the trimmed V and J ends, which lost 7 bases and 3 bases, there was a span of 18 bases. The CDR3, as DNA: TGTGCCAGCAAGGGGGTGGCGGGGAGGGAAGAGACCCAGTACTTC. The encoded protein is CASKGVAGREETQYF.

V is TRBV20-1 and J is TRBJ2-2, with 7 positions matching TRBD1. Per germline, CDR1 DFQATT and CDR2 SNEGSKA (reference sequence). The CDR3 is made up of 15 amino acids. After removal of 3 bases from V and 4 bases from J, the junction contained 8 bases not matched to a gene. Here the CDR3 reads CSASPDRAGTGELFF. DNA of the CDR3: TGCAGTGCTAGTCCCGACAGGGCGGGCACCGGGGAGCTGTTTTTT.

The chain combines TRBV10-3 with TRBJ2-2, with no clear D. V was shortened by 5 bases and J by 4 bases, with 11 bases between the two germline ends. This CDR3 region has 14 residues. Germline CDR1 ENHRY, CDR2 SYGVKD. CDR3 sequence reads: CAISLSGSTGELFF. The CDR3 region has the DNA TGTGCCATCAGTCTGTCGGGTTCCACCGGGGAGCTGTTTTTT.

The rearrangement uses TRBV28 and TRBJ1-5, with D maybe TRBD1 (6 bases). Per germline, CDR1 MDHEN and CDR2 SYDVKM. V was cut by 7 bases and J by 1 base, with 17 bases left in between. The CDR3 contains 16 residues. CDR3 in amino acids: CASTALGGSSNQPQHF. CDR3 DNA: TGTGCCAGCACCGCATTGGGGGGCTCGAGCAATCAGCCCCAGCATTTT.

This rearrangement joins TRBV7-9 to TRBJ1-2, with D perhaps matching TRBD1 (5 bases). V was cut by 0 bases and J by 6 bases, with 17 bases left in between. From germline, CDR1 is SEHNR and CDR2 FQNEAQ (reference sequence). CDR3 length: 16 amino acids. CDR3 bases: TGTGCCAGCAGCTTAGCGTACAGGAAGACCCCCGATGGCTACACCTTC. Encoded protein: CASSLAYRKTPDGYTF.

This chain connects TRBV28 to TRBJ1-3; D gene unclear. Per germline, CDR1 MDHEN and CDR2 SYDVKM. V lost 6 bases and J 6 bases, leaving 15 bases between the germline ends. This CDR3 has 14 residues. As DNA, the CDR3 is TGTGCCAGCAGCACAAGGGTATACAAAAACACCATATATTTT. This gives the protein CASSTRVYKNTIYF. Combining the CDR3 with reference TRBV28 and TRBJ1-3 gives the whole variable domain DVKVTQSSRYLVKRTGEKVFLECVQDMDHENMFWYRQDPGLGLRLIYFSYDVKMKEKGDIPEGYSVSREKKERFSLILESASTNQTSMYLCASSTRVYKNTIYFGEGSWLTVV.

The chain uses TRBV28 and TRBJ1-2; 9 bases are shared with TRBD1. This CDR3 contains 16 residues. CDR1 is MDHEN and CDR2 is SYDVKM in the germline V gene. J was trimmed by 4 bases and V by 2 bases; bases with no gene match: 8. The CDR3 bases are TGTGCCAGCAGTTTACCCCTCGGGACAGGGAGCTATGGCTACACCTTC. It yields the protein CASSLPLGTGSYGYTF.

The chain has TRBV28 and TRBJ2-2; D is undetermined. Germline V gene sequence: CDR1 MDHEN, CDR2 SYDVKM. V lost 5 bases and J lost 1, with 8 bases in between. The CDR3 spans 14 residues. DNA of the CDR3: TGTGCCAGCAGTACCCCAGGGAACACCGGGGAGCTGTTTTTT. It is translated as CASSTPGNTGELFF.

V usage is TRBV13 and J usage is TRBJ2-1, with 10 bases identical to TRBD2. The CDR3 totals 15 residues. Germline V gives CDR1 PRHDT, CDR2 FYEKMQ (reference sequence). V dropped 5 bases and J dropped 4; count of bases not matched to a gene: 5. For the CDR3, the DNA is TGTGCCAGCAGCCGCAGCGGGGGGGTTTACAATGAGCAGTTCTTC. This codes for CASSRSGGVYNEQFF.

This clone showed up just once. The J gene is TRBJ2-1, the V gene TRBV27, with TRBD2 matching 7 bases. Losses at the gene ends were 6 bases for V and 8 bases for J; bases not matched to a gene: 7. The V gene's germline CDR1 is MNHEY and CDR2 SMNVEV (reference sequence). The CDR3 is 13 residues long. The CDR3 region has the DNA TGTGCCAGCAGAGTTTCGGGGGGTGATGAGCAGTTCTTC. Protein sequence: CASRVSGGDEQFF.